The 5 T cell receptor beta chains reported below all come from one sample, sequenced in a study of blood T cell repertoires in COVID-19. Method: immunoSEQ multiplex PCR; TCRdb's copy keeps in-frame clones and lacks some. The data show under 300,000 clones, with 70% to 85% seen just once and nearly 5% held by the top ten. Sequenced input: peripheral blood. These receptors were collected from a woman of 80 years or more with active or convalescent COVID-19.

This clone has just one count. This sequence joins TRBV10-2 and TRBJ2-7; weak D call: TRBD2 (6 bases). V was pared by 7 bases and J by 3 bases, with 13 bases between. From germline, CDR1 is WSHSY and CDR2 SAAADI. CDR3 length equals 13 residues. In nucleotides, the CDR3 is TGCGCCAGCACCGTGCGGGGAAACTACGAGCAGTACTTC. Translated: CASTVRGNYEQYF.

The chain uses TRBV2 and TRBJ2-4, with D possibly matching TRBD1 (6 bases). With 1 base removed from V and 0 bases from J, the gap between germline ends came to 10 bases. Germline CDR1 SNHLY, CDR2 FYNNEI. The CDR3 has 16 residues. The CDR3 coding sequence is TGTGCCAGCAGTGAAGGGACAGATATAGCCAAAAACATTCAGTACTTC. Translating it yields CASSEGTDIAKNIQYF.

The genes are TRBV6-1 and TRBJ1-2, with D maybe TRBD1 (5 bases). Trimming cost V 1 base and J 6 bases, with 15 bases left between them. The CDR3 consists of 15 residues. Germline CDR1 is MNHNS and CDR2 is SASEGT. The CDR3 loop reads CASSEVGVVGNGYTF. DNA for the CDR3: TGTGCCAGCAGTGAAGTAGGGGTTGTGGGCAATGGCTACACCTTC.

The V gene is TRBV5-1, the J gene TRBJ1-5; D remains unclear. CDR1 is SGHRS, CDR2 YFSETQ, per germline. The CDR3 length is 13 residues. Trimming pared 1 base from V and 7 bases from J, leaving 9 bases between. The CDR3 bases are TGCGCCAGCAGCTTGACAGTAAACCAGCCCCAGCATTTT. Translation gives CASSLTVNQPQHF.

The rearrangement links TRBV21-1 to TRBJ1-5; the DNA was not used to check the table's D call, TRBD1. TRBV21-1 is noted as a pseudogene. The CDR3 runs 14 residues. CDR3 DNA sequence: TGTGCCAGCATACATTGGGGGCCGAGGCAGCCCCAGCATTTT. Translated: CASIHWGPRQPQHF.